Below, 30 T cell receptor beta chains from the same sample are listed, as sequenced in a study of T cells after yellow fever vaccination. TCRdb re-analysed the 5' RACE reads in MiXCR, keeping a single row per CDR3 protein. Counted here are approximately 300,000 distinct CDR3 sequences, over 8.5% occurring once; the ten biggest clones make up about 3%. The sequences come from CD4+ T cells sorted from PBMCs, collected 45 days after the yellow fever booster vaccination. The receptors were sampled from a man between 18 and 35 years old who received the YFV17D yellow fever vaccine.

The V gene is TRBV2, the J gene TRBJ1-5, with D uncertain. Per germline, CDR1 SNHLY and CDR2 FYNNEI. The CDR3 extends over 11 amino acids. V lost 6 bases and J 4 bases, leaving 4 bases between the germline ends. In nucleotides, the CDR3 is TGTGCCAGCAGCGATAATCAGCCCCAGCATTTT. Its translation is CASSDNQPQHF.

The chain combines TRBV6-5 with TRBJ2-5; 12 positions agree with TRBD2. Germline V gene sequence: CDR1 MNHEY, CDR2 SVGAGI. CDR3 length: 15 residues. Unmatched junction bases numbered 4, after V lost 7 bases and J lost 1 base. CDR3 amino acids: CASTLGLAGQETQYF. The CDR3 DNA sequence: TGTGCCAGCACCCTGGGACTAGCGGGCCAAGAGACCCAGTACTTC.

Points on this clonotype: A read error may account for a junction end that differs from germline. J is TRBJ1-1 and V is TRBV12-3 or TRBV12-4; weak D call: TRBD1 (6 bases). This CDR3 contains 14 residues. The DNA for the CDR3 is TGTGCCAGCAGTTTCCGGAGGGGGAACAATGAAGCTTTCTTT. Translation gives CASSFRRGNNEAFF.

This clonotype was detected a few times. The chain uses TRBV5-1 and TRBJ2-1, with D possibly matching TRBD1 (6 bases). Germline CDR1 reads SGHRS; CDR2 reads YFSETQ. Trimming stripped 4 bases from V and 8 bases from J, with 19 bases between. The CDR3 consists of 15 residues. CDR3 in amino acids: CASSPRGGSLDEQFF. For the CDR3, the DNA is TGCGCCAGCAGCCCGCGAGGGGGATCCCTCGATGAGCAGTTCTTC.

V usage is TRBV5-1 and J usage is TRBJ1-1, with 8 positions matching TRBD1. Germline V gene data show CDR1 as SGHRS and CDR2 as YFSETQ. CDR3 size: 14 residues. V lost 4 bases and J lost 4; bases outside the gene matches: 6. The CDR3 loop reads CASSVDRAGTEAFF. DNA of the CDR3: TGCGCCAGCAGCGTGGACAGGGCGGGCACTGAAGCTTTCTTT.

The chain recombines TRBV19 with TRBJ1-1; TRBD1 might be the D (6 bases). Germline CDR1 LNHDA, CDR2 SQIVND (reference sequence). V was clipped by 6 bases and J by 5 bases, with 22 bases between them. This CDR3 is 16 amino acids long. The CDR3 DNA is TGTGCCAGTAGCCGAGGGGGGCTACGCCTGGGTACTGAAGCTTTCTTT. Residues: CASSRGGLRLGTEAFF.

The table lists this clonotype with a few counts. This chain links TRBV4-3 with TRBJ1-2; the D gene is possibly TRBD1 (6 bases). Germline V lookup: CDR1 LGHNA, CDR2 YSLEER. CDR3 length: 15 amino acids. Deletions cut 4 bases from V and 6 bases from J, with 18 bases between. The CDR3 DNA reads as TGCGCCAGCAGCCCGGACCTTGGGACATGGGATGGCTACACCTTC. Its translation is CASSPDLGTWDGYTF.

This clonotype was counted a few times. The chain uses TRBV12-3 or TRBV12-4 and TRBJ1-1; no clear D. CDR3 length: 13 residues. The germline V and J ends were trimmed by 5 bases and 4 bases, with 11 bases remaining between them. CDR3 residues: CASSGIDGTEAFF. In DNA form, the CDR3 reads TGTGCCAGCAGTGGGATAGATGGCACTGAAGCTTTCTTT.

This clonotype appeared a few times. The genes are TRBV20-1 and TRBJ2-5; D gene uncertain. CDR3 length: 13 amino acids. The V end was cut by 7 bases, the J end by 1 base, with 13 bases between. Germline V gene sequence: CDR1 DFQATT, CDR2 SNEGSKA (reference sequence). CDR3 loop: CSGRPWVQETQYF. CDR3 DNA: TGCAGTGGCAGACCCTGGGTCCAAGAGACCCAGTACTTC.

This clonotype was seen repeatedly, ten times or more. The V gene is TRBV7-2, the J gene TRBJ1-6, with D possibly TRBD1 on 5 matching bases. This CDR3 spans 15 amino acids. Trimming left V 4 bases short and J 7 bases short, with 14 bases between. Germline V CDR1 and CDR2: SGHTA, FQGNSA. For the CDR3, the DNA is TGTGCCAGCAGCTACGCCGGGGCCTCAAATTCACCCCTCCACTTT. Residues: CASSYAGASNSPLHF. The variable domain in full, completed from reference TRBV7-2 and TRBJ1-6, reads GAGVSQSPSNKVTEKGKDVELRCDPISGHTALYWYRQSLGQGLEFLIYFQGNSAPDKSGLPSDRFSAERTGGSVSTLTIQRTQQEDSAVYLCASSYAGASNSPLHFGNGTRLTVT.

This clonotype was recorded many times. This chain connects TRBV6-2 or TRBV6-3 to TRBJ1-2; D is unclear. V was cut by 7 bases and J by 8 bases, with 14 bases left in between. The CDR3 runs 12 residues. The germline CDR1 and CDR2 sequences are MNHEY and SVGEGT. CDR3 loop: CASKGSSGGYTF. The CDR3 DNA sequence: TGTGCCAGCAAGGGATCGTCGGGAGGCTACACCTTC.

V usage is TRBV7-8 and J usage is TRBJ1-5, with D perhaps TRBD1 (5 bases). Deletions cut 0 bases from V and 0 bases from J, with 9 bases between. Germline values: CDR1 SGHVS, CDR2 FQNEAQ. This CDR3 is 16 amino acids long. The CDR3 loop reads CASSLAGGYSNQPQHF. The CDR3, as DNA: TGTGCCAGCAGCTTAGCGGGGGGGTATAGCAATCAGCCCCAGCATTTT.

There are a few counts of this clonotype. This chain uses TRBV28 with TRBJ2-5, with D hard to call. V gave up 6 bases and J gave up 5 bases, with 13 bases separating them. Germline V lookup: CDR1 MDHEN, CDR2 SYDVKM. The CDR3 runs to 13 residues. CDR3 sequence: CASSSPNGETQYF. The CDR3 DNA reads as TGTGCCAGCAGCTCCCCGAACGGGGAGACCCAGTACTTC.

The chain uses TRBV9 and TRBJ2-3; no clear D. Germline CDR1 is SGDLS and CDR2 is YYNGEE. The CDR3 contains 12 residues. V was pared by 1 base and J by 4 bases, with 4 bases between. The CDR3 DNA is TGTGCCAGCAGCGTAACAGCAGATACGCAGTATTTT. Its protein product is CASSVTADTQYF.

The chain uses TRBV9 and TRBJ2-7; 9 nucleotides line up with TRBD2. The V and J ends lost 3 bases and 0 bases, in that order; junction bases with no gene match: 10. Germline lookup yields CDR1 SGDLS and CDR2 YYNGEE. The CDR3 runs 17 residues. The CDR3 spells CASSGIASGASSYEQYV. CDR3 nucleotides: TGTGCCAGCAGCGGAATCGCTAGCGGGGCCAGCTCCTACGAGCAGTACGTC.

This clonotype was counted ten times or more. J is TRBJ1-3 and V is TRBV5-1; tentatively, D is TRBD1 (5 bases). Germline V lookup: CDR1 SGHRS, CDR2 YFSETQ. The V and J ends lost 1 base and 7 bases respectively, with 12 bases between them. CDR3 length: 14 amino acids. CDR3 sequence reads: CASSLYGDGNTIYF. In DNA form, the CDR3 reads TGCGCCAGCAGCTTGTACGGGGACGGCAACACCATATATTTT. Variable domain in full (rest from reference TRBV5-1 and TRBJ1-3): KAGVTQTPRYLIKTRGQQVTLSCSPISGHRSVSWYQQTPGQGLQFLFEYFSETQRNKGNFPGRFSGRQFSNSRSEMNVSTLELGDSALYLCASSLYGDGNTIYFGEGSWLTVV.

This chain uses TRBV5-1 with TRBJ1-5; 7 nucleotides line up with TRBD1. Per germline, CDR1 SGHRS and CDR2 YFSETQ. V lost 4 bases and J lost 2; bases outside the gene matches: 3. The CDR3 length is 14 residues. CDR3 nucleotide sequence: TGCGCCAGCAGCAGGGGGCCTGGCAATCAGCCCCAGCATTTT. Amino acids: CASSRGPGNQPQHF.

This clonotype occurred a few times. This chain joins TRBV12-3 or TRBV12-4 and TRBJ2-5; unclear D gene. The V end lost 2 bases, the J end lost 3 bases, and 10 bases lay between the germline ends. The CDR3 length is 14 residues. The DNA of the CDR3 is TGTGCCAGCAGTTTAAGAGGTTTTGAAGAGACCCAGTACTTC. Amino acids: CASSLRGFEETQYF.

This clonotype was counted only a few times. J is TRBJ2-3 and V is TRBV4-3, with no clear D. Germline V lookup: CDR1 LGHNA, CDR2 YSLEER. The CDR3 runs 14 residues. V was trimmed by 1 base and J by 2 bases, leaving 7 bases between them. CDR3 protein: CASSQAIATDTQYF. The CDR3 DNA is TGCGCCAGCAGCCAAGCCATTGCCACAGATACGCAGTATTTT.

The CDR3, as DNA: TGTGCCAGCAGTCCCGGACCAAGGCCCTATGGCTACACCTTC. Translated, it gives CASSPGPRPYGYTF. V is TRBV28 and J is TRBJ1-2; D remains ambiguous. CDR3 length: 14 residues. Trimming cost V 5 bases and J 4 bases, with 14 bases left between them. Looked up from germline, CDR1 is MDHEN and CDR2 is SYDVKM.

This clonotype was seen only a few times. No conserved phenylalanine or tryptophan is present at the end of the CDR3, so a read error is the likely explanation. The V and J genes are TRBV20-1 and TRBJ2-5; D is perhaps TRBD1 (6 bases). The CDR3 is 13 amino acids. Trimming pared 5 bases from V and 5 bases from J, leaving 15 bases between. In germline, CDR1 is DFQATT, CDR2 SNEGSKA (reference sequence). The CDR3 protein is CSAADRTSETQYS. In DNA, the CDR3 is TGCAGTGCTGCTGACAGGACCAGCGAGACCCAGTACTCC.

J is TRBJ1-6 and V is TRBV6-5; the D is unclear. The ends were cut back, 0 bases at V and 5 bases at J, with 14 bases in the middle. Germline lookup yields CDR1 MNHEY and CDR2 SVGAGI. The CDR3 length is 17 residues. This chain's CDR3 is CASSYSIRTLHNSPLHF. In DNA, the CDR3 is TGTGCCAGCAGTTACTCGATCCGGACGCTTCATAATTCACCCCTCCACTTT.

The sample holds a few counts of this clonotype. This rearrangement joins TRBV6-6 to TRBJ2-7; D gene unclear. The CDR3 has 14 residues. The germline V and J ends were trimmed by 5 bases and 3 bases, with 14 bases remaining between them. Per the germline V gene, CDR1 is MNHNY and CDR2 is SVGAGI (reference sequence). The CDR3 coding sequence is TGTGCCAGCAGTCCCTTCCTAGAAGACTACGAGCAGTACTTC. This translates into CASSPFLEDYEQYF.

CDR3 sequence (DNA): TGTGCCAGCAGCCCTTGCAGGGGGCAAGGGGAGCAGTACGTC. Residues: CASSPCRGQGEQYV. The rearrangement links TRBV12-3 or TRBV12-4 to TRBJ2-7, with 8 positions matching TRBD1. Losses at the gene ends were 6 bases for V and 7 bases for J; bases not matched to a gene: 11. CDR3 length equals 14 residues.

The chain is built from TRBV12-3 or TRBV12-4 and TRBJ2-2; no firm D call. The CDR3 has 13 residues. Trimming shortened V by 3 bases and J by 6 bases, and 8 bases separated the two germline ends. CDR3 loop: CASSFTWAGELFF. CDR3 nucleotides: TGTGCCAGCAGTTTCACCTGGGCCGGGGAGCTGTTTTTT.

The V and J genes are TRBV7-2 and TRBJ2-7; the D gene is possibly TRBD2 (5 bases). The V end was cut by 1 base, the J end by 3 bases, with 22 bases between. This CDR3 spans 18 amino acids. The germline CDR1 and CDR2 sequences are SGHTA and FQGNSA. The CDR3: CASSLEVGLAGGYYEQYF. CDR3 nucleotides: TGTGCCAGCAGCTTAGAAGTGGGTCTGGCTGGAGGTTACTACGAGCAGTACTTC. The full variable domain, in which reference TRBV7-2 and TRBJ2-7 provide the parts outside the CDR3, is GAGVSQSPSNKVTEKGKDVELRCDPISGHTALYWYRQSLGQGLEFLIYFQGNSAPDKSGLPSDRFSAERTGGSVSTLTIQRTQQEDSAVYLCASSLEVGLAGGYYEQYFGPGTRLTVT.

The chain links TRBV4-1 to TRBJ2-1, with TRBD2 matching over 10 bases. There are 16 residues in the CDR3. V gave up 3 bases and J gave up 2 bases; unmatched junction bases: 4. Looked up from germline, CDR1 is MGHRA and CDR2 is YSYEKL. CDR3 bases: TGCGCCAGCAGCCAGGCTAGCGGGGGTACCTACAATGAGCAGTTCTTC. Encoded protein: CASSQASGGTYNEQFF.

This clonotype was observed once. The V and J genes are TRBV2 and TRBJ2-2; D gene uncertain. The CDR3 has 15 residues. Germline V gene data show CDR1 as SNHLY and CDR2 as FYNNEI. The ends were cut back, 2 bases at V and 4 bases at J, with 11 bases in the middle. The CDR3 region is CASSEIVGSTGELFF. CDR3 sequence (DNA): TGTGCCAGCAGTGAAATAGTTGGCAGCACCGGGGAGCTGTTTTTT.

This clonotype was counted a few times. The chain is built from TRBV3-1 and TRBJ2-2, with D maybe TRBD1 (5 bases). V was cut by 2 bases and J by 1 base, with 11 bases left in between. CDR1 and CDR2 from the germline V gene are LGHDT and YNNKEL (reference sequence). The CDR3 runs to 16 residues. The CDR3 DNA sequence: TGTGCCAGCAGCCAAAACCCCGGACAGAACACCGGGGAGCTGTTTTTT. Encoded protein: CASSQNPGQNTGELFF. Supplemented by reference TRBV3-1 and TRBJ2-2, the full variable domain reads DTAVSQTPKYLVTQMGNDKSIKCEQNLGHDTMYWYKQDSKKFLKIMFSYNNKELIINETVPNRFSPKSPDKAHLNLHINSLELGDSAVYFCASSQNPGQNTGELFFGEGSRLTVL.

This clonotype was picked up many times. The chain joins TRBV4-3 to TRBJ2-1; 11 bases are shared with TRBD1. With 1 base clipped from V and 8 bases from J, the junction kept 7 bases outside the gene matches. In germline, CDR1 is LGHNA, CDR2 YSLEER. This CDR3 has 16 residues. DNA of the CDR3: TGCGCCAGCAGCCAAGCAGGGGGGACAGGGGGACATGAGCAGTTCTTC. Its translation: CASSQAGGTGGHEQFF.